The 11 T cell receptor beta chains presented below share a single source sample, sequenced in a study of T-cell reconstitution after alpha-beta-depleted transplantation in children. For TCRbeta, the library was prepared with unique molecular identifiers. TCRdb independently ran MiXCR on the PCR reads; one entry per CDR3 protein. Here the sample spans hundreds of thousands of distinct CDR3 sequences, roughly 15% being singletons. Sequencing was performed on PBMCs, mostly from graft donor cells, taken 360 days after TCRalphabeta/CD19-depleted stem cell transplant. The receptors shown here come from a male patient younger than 18 who had a stem cell transplant for acute lymphoblastic leukemia, so the T cells may come from the graft donor.

This clonotype was observed at least ten times. The V call is TRBV4-1, the J call TRBJ2-7, with D unresolved. There are 16 residues in the CDR3. V lost 0 bases to trimming and J lost 4 bases, with 16 bases between them. Germline loops: CDR1 MGHRA, CDR2 YSYEKL. CDR3 sequence: CASSQEESSTRYEQYF. The CDR3 DNA follows: TGCGCCAGCAGCCAAGAGGAGAGCTCCACTCGGTACGAGCAGTACTTC.

This clonotype has just a few counts. V and J are TRBV29-1 and TRBJ2-5; D gene unclear. Trimming stripped 0 bases from V and 2 bases from J, with 4 bases between. This CDR3 has 12 amino acids. Germline loops: CDR1 SQVTM, CDR2 ANQGSEA. CDR3: CSVEEGQETQYF. The CDR3 DNA is TGCAGCGTTGAAGAGGGGCAAGAGACCCAGTACTTC.

This clonotype was seen only a few times. This sequence joins TRBV20-1 and TRBJ2-5; D is undetermined. The CDR3 is 13 residues long. From germline, CDR1 is DFQATT and CDR2 SNEGSKA (reference sequence). Trimming cost V 3 bases and J 0 bases, with 8 bases left between them. The CDR3 here is CSASWPNQETQYF. CDR3 in DNA: TGCAGTGCTAGCTGGCCAAACCAAGAGACCCAGTACTTC.

The V gene is TRBV3-1, the J gene TRBJ2-7; 11 positions match TRBD2. CDR1 is LGHDT, CDR2 YNNKEL, per germline (reference sequence). Losses at the gene ends were 4 bases for V and 6 bases for J; bases not matched to a gene: 11. The CDR3 is 16 residues long. CDR3 amino acids: CASSPQLAGATLEQYF. The CDR3 DNA follows: TGTGCCAGCAGCCCCCAACTAGCGGGGGCGACACTCGAGCAGTACTTC.

This sequence joins TRBV4-1 and TRBJ2-6, with a tentative D call TRBD2 (5 bases). CDR3 length: 16 amino acids. CDR1 is MGHRA, CDR2 YSYEKL, per germline. The germline V and J ends were trimmed by 1 base and 2 bases, with 9 bases remaining between them. The CDR3 sequence: CASSQGVGAGANVLTF. Written as DNA, the CDR3 is TGCGCCAGCAGCCAAGGTGTCGGGGCTGGGGCCAACGTCCTGACTTTC.

This chain connects TRBV12-3 or TRBV12-4 to TRBJ2-1; D perhaps matches TRBD2 (5 bases). This CDR3 comprises 15 residues. Trimming cost V 5 bases and J 2 bases, with 13 bases left between them. CDR3 coding DNA: TGTGCCAGCAGTGAGAGCGAGGGTCCCTACAATGAGCAGTTCTTC. Its translation: CASSESEGPYNEQFF.

This clonotype has at least ten counts. V gene TRBV15 combines with J gene TRBJ2-7, with a tentative D call TRBD1 (5 bases). The CDR3 consists of 13 residues. With 2 bases removed from V and 3 bases from J, the gap between germline ends came to 8 bases. Germline values: CDR1 LNHNV, CDR2 YYDKDF (reference sequence). CDR3 nucleotide sequence: TGTGCCACCAGCAGACCACAGGTCTACGAGCAGTACTTC. The encoded protein is CATSRPQVYEQYF.

V and J are TRBV5-1 and TRBJ2-7; 11 nucleotides match TRBD2. The trim removed 4 bases at V and 5 bases at J, leaving 5 bases unmatched. Germline-derived CDR1 and CDR2 are SGHRS and YFSETQ. This CDR3 has 14 amino acids. This chain's CDR3 is CASSPTSGSHEQYF. The DNA for the CDR3 is TGCGCCAGCAGCCCCACTAGCGGGAGTCACGAGCAGTACTTC.

This clonotype was counted between two and nine times. V and J are TRBV5-1 and TRBJ2-1; 14 bases match TRBD2. V trimming: 4 bases; J trimming: 9 bases; junction bases outside the gene matches: 6. The V gene's germline CDR1 is SGHRS and CDR2 YFSETQ. This CDR3 is 15 amino acids long. The CDR3 DNA sequence: TGCGCCAGCAGCACGGGACTAGCGGGAGAGTTTGAGCAGTTCTTC. It yields the protein CASSTGLAGEFEQFF.

This clonotype occurred a few times. The gene calls are TRBV14 and TRBJ2-3; no definite D call. CDR1 and CDR2 from the germline V gene are SGHDN and FVKESK. The V and J ends lost 7 bases and 2 bases respectively, with 10 bases between them. This CDR3 comprises 13 residues. CDR3 amino acids: CASTSRTTDTQYF. In DNA, the CDR3 is TGTGCCAGCACCTCCCGCACCACAGATACGCAGTATTTT.

This clonotype was counted many times. The V call is TRBV5-1, the J call TRBJ2-5; a possible D gene is TRBD1 (6 bases). CDR1 is SGHRS and CDR2 is YFSETQ in the germline V gene. This CDR3 has 14 amino acids. The V and J ends lost 4 bases and 5 bases respectively, with 15 bases between them. CDR3 loop: CASSRKTGTETQYF. Written as DNA, the CDR3 is TGCGCCAGCAGCCGAAAAACAGGGACCGAGACCCAGTACTTC.